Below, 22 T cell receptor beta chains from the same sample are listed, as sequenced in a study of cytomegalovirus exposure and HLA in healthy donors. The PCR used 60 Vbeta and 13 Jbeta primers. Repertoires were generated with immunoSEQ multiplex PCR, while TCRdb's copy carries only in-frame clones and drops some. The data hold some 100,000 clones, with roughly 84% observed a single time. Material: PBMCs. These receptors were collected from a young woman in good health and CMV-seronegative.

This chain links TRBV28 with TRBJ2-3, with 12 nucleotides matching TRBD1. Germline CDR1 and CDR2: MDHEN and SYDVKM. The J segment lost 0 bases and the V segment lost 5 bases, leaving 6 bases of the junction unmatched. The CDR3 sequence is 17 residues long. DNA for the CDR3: TGTGCCAGCAGTCCCGGGACAGGGGGCTTTAGCACAGATACGCAGTATTTT. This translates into CASSPGTGGFSTDTQYF.

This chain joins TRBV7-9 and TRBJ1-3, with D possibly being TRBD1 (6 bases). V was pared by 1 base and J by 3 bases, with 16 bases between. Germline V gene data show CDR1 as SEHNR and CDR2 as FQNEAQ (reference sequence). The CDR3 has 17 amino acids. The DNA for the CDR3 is TGTGCCAGCAGCTTAGATCTTGTCAGGGGTCATGGAAACACCATATATTTT. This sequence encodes CASSLDLVRGHGNTIYF.

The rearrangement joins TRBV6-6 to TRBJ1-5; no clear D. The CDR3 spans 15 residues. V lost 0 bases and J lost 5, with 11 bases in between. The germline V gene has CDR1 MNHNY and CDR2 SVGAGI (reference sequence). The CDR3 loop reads CASSYSGGQHQPQHF. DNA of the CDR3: TGTGCCAGCAGTTACTCAGGAGGGCAGCATCAGCCCCAGCATTTT.

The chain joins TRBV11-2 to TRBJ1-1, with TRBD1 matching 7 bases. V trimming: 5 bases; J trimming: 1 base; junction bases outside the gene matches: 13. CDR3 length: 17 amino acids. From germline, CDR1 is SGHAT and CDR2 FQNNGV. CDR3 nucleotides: TGTGCCAGCAGCCCTATAACGTCTGACAGGGCGAACACTGAAGCTTTCTTT. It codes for CASSPITSDRANTEAFF.

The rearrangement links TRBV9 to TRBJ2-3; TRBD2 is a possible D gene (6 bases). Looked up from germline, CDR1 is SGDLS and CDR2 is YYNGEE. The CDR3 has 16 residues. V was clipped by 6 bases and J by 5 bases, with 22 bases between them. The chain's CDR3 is CASTAGAGLEQDTQYF. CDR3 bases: TGTGCCAGCACGGCTGGGGCGGGGCTGGAGCAAGATACGCAGTATTTT. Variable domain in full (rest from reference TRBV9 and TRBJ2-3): DSGVTQTPKHLITATGQRVTLRCSPRSGDLSVYWYQQSLDQGLQFLIQYYNGEERAKGNILERFSAQQFPDLHSELNLSSLELGDSALYFCASTAGAGLEQDTQYFGPGTRLTVL.

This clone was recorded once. Here the CDR3 DNA reads TGTGCCAGCAGTTTGGGCAGGGACAACGAGCAGTACTTC. Translation: CASSLGRDNEQYF. The V call is TRBV27, the J call TRBJ2-7; D may be TRBD1 (6 bases). Germline CDR1 is MNHEY and CDR2 is SMNVEV (reference sequence). Trimming removed 3 bases at V and 5 bases at J, with 11 bases between. CDR3 length: 13 residues.

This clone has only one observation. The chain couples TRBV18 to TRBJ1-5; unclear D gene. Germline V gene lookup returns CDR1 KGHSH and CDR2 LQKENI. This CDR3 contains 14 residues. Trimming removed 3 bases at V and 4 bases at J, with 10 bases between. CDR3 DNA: TGTGCCAGCTCACCGAACGGTGCTAATCAGCCCCAGCATTTT. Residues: CASSPNGANQPQHF.

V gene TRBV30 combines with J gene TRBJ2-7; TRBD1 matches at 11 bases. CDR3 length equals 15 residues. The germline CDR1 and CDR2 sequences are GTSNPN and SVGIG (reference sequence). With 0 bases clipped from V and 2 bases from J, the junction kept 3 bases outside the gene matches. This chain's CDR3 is CAWSVSGQGAYEQYF. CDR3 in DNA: TGTGCCTGGAGTGTATCGGGACAGGGGGCCTACGAGCAGTACTTC.

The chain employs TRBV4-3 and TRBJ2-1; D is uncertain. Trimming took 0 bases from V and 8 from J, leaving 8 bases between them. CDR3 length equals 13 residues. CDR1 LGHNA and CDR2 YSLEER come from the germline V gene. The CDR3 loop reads CASSQDLGYEQFF. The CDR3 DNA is TGCGCCAGCAGCCAAGATCTAGGTTATGAGCAGTTCTTC.

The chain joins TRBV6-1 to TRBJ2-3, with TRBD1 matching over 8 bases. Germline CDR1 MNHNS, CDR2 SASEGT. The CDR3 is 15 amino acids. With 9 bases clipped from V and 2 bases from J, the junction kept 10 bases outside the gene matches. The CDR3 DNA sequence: TGTGCCAGTATCCAGGACAGGGCCTTCACAGATACGCAGTATTTT. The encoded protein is CASIQDRAFTDTQYF.

The CDR3: CASSLVGGSSYEQYF. In nucleotides, the CDR3 is TGTGCCAGCAGCTTAGTCGGCGGGAGCTCCTACGAGCAGTACTTC. The V call is TRBV7-9, the J call TRBJ2-7; TRBD2 aligns across 7 bases. Germline assignment: CDR1 SEHNR and CDR2 FQNEAQ (reference sequence). This CDR3 spans 15 amino acids. V was pared by 1 base and J by 0 bases, with 3 bases of the junction left unmatched.

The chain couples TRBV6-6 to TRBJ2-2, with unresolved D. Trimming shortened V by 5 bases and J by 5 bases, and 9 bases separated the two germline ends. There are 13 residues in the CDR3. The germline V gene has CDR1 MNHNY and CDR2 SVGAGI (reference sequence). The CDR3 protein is CASSPGETGELFF. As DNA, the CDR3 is TGTGCCAGCAGTCCCGGTGAGACCGGGGAGCTGTTTTTT.

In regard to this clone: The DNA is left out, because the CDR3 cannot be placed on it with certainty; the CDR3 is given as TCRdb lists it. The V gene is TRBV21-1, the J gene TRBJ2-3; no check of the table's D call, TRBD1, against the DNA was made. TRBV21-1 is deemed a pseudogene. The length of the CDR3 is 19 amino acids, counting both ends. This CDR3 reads CASSKVSWGTGTSTDTQYF.

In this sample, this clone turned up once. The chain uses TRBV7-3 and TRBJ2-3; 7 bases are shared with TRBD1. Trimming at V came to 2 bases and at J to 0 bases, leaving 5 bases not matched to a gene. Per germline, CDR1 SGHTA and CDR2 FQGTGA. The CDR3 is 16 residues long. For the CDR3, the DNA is TGTGCCAGCAGCTTACGTGGACAGGTTAGCACAGATACGCAGTATTTT. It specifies CASSLRGQVSTDTQYF.

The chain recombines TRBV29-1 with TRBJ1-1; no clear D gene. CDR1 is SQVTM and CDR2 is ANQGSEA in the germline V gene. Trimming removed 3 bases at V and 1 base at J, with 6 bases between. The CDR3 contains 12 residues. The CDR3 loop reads CSVETSNTEAFF. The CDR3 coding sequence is TGCAGCGTTGAGACATCGAACACTGAAGCTTTCTTT.

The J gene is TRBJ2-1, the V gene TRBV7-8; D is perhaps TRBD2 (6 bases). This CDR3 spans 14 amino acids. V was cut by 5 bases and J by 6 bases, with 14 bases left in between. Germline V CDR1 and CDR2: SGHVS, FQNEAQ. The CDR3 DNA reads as TGTGCCAGCAGCCCGGGACTCGCCCTCAATGAGCAGTTCTTC. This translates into CASSPGLALNEQFF.

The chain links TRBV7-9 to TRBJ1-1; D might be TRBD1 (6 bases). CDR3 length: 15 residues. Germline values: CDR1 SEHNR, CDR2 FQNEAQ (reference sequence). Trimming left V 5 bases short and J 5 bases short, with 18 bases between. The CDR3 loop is CASSRDGGAWTEAFF. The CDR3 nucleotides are TGTGCCAGCAGCCGGGACGGGGGGGCGTGGACTGAAGCTTTCTTT.

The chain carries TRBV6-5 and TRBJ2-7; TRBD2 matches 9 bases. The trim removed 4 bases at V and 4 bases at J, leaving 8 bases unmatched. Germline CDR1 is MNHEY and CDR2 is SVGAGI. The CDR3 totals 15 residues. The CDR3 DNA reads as TGTGCCAGCAGTTCGACGGGTAGCGGGAGTTACGAGCAGTACTTC. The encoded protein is CASSSTGSGSYEQYF.

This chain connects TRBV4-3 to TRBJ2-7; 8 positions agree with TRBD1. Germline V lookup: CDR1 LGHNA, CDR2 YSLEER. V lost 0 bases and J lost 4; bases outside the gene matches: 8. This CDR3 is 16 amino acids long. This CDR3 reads CASSQDRGRLRYEQYF. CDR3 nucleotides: TGCGCCAGCAGCCAAGACAGGGGGCGTCTCAGGTACGAGCAGTACTTC.

CDR3 sequence reads: CASSLGAHKLFF. As DNA, the CDR3 is TGTGCCAGCAGCTTGGGGGCGCATAAACTGTTTTTT. The V call is TRBV7-9, the J call TRBJ1-4, with a weak D call TRBD1 (6 bases). The V gene's germline CDR1 is SEHNR and CDR2 FQNEAQ (reference sequence). With 3 bases removed from V and 11 bases from J, the gap between germline ends came to 10 bases. The CDR3 consists of 12 residues.

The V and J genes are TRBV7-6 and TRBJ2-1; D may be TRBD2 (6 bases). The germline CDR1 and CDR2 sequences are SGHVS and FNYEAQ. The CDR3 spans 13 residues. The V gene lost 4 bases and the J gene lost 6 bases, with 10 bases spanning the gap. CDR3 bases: TGTGCCAGCAGCTGGGACTTTCGCAATGAGCAGTTCTTC. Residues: CASSWDFRNEQFF.

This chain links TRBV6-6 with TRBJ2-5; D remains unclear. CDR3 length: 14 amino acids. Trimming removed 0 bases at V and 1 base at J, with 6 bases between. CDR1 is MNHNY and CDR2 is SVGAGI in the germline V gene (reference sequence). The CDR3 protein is CASSYSHSQETQYF. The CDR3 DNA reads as TGTGCCAGCAGTTACTCGCACAGCCAAGAGACCCAGTACTTC.